This T cell receptor (beta chain) was profiled in a study of CD8 T cells in Susac syndrome (dated by TCRdb to the late 2010s). Regarding the complete study: Whether CD8+ T cell activation and differentiation in Susac syndrome was antigen driven was tested using repertoire sequencing.

Peripheral blood CD8+ and CD4+ T cells from healthy donors, Susac syndrome patients and multiple sclerosis patients were profiled using high-throughput TCR beta sequencing. Treatment-naive patients with stable or active relapsing-remitting disease fulfilling revised McDonald criteria were used as multiple sclerosis controls. Bulk CD8+ and CD4+ T cells were purified magnetically by negative isolation, whereas CD8+ TEMRA cells were enriched by FACS. Blood was collected in EDTA tubes and processed within 24 hours, with PBMCs isolated through density gradient centrifugation. PBMCs intended for TCR sequencing were cryopreserved in liquid nitrogen and were subsequently thawed in a 37 degrees C water bath. Purity of sorted or isolated CD4+, CD8+ and CD8+ TEMRA cells was at least 90%. What the authors observed across the whole study: The number of individuals in the TCR sequencing and HLA analysis was recognized as being relatively small.

Including the terminal cysteine and phenylalanine, the CDR3 comprises 14 residues. The entry retains the CDR3 DNA only, 42 bases that are in frame from base 1. The germline V gene (reference sequence) supplies CDR1 LGHDT and CDR2 YNNKEL. Trimming costs V 0 bases and J 8 bases, and their ends lie 13 bases apart. RNA was extracted with the RNeasy kit and 0.5 to 1 ug was reverse transcribed using random hexamers. The immunoSEQ multiplex PCR assay, covering 54 Vbeta and 13 Jbeta segments, was used to amplify TCR beta CDR3 regions. Bias from PCR amplification was corrected by using a synthetic template baseline for primer optimization and for computational correction. Regarding the original processing steps: Reads were assigned to V, D and J genes according to IMGT and analyzed in immunoSEQ Analyzer, with only productive sequences retained. To calculate clonality, Shannon entropy was normalized by log2 of the number of productive unique sequences and then subtracted from one. Public and private clones were assessed among the 100 most prevalent clones of each patient and control. Susac-specific clones were defined as absent from healthy and MS cohorts, over a thousand published viral clones and other ImmuneACCESS disease sequences. TCRdb reprocessing: public reads trimmed at Q25 with fastp, clones called with MiXCR, in-frame beta chains kept. When rows share a CDR3 protein, they turn into one entry using the most common DNA and genes. These V and J calls originate from TCRdb's pipeline instead of the authors' own analysis. This sample lists about 200,000 distinct CDR3 sequences; approximately 95% were detected once. The leading ten clones occupy around 0.08% of the sample.

As concerns this clonotype: It has no known antigen specificity. No much larger clone is present one base from it, and per-base qualities are unavailable.

Material for sequencing was CD4+ T cells from PBMCs. The TCR sequence derives from a human donor with multiple sclerosis. The V and J segments used are TRBV3-1 and TRBJ1-2; confidence is insufficient to name the D gene. The nucleotides are TGTGCCAGCAGCCAAGATAGCAGGTTCCACGGCTACACCTTC. Protein translation: CASSQDSRFHGYTF. When the CDR3 is completed using the reference TRBV3-1 and TRBJ1-2 genes on either side, the full variable domain is DTAVSQTPKYLVTQMGNDKSIKCEQNLGHDTMYWYKQDSKKFLKIMFSYNNKELIINETVPNRFSPKSPDKAHLNLHINSLELGDSAVYFCASSQDSRFHGYTFGSGTRLTVV.